Sequencing of this T cell receptor (beta chain) was carried out in a study of blood T cell repertoires in COVID-19. This CDR3 is built from 15 residues. Germline V lookup: CDR1 MNHNS, CDR2 SASEGT. V was pared by 1 base and J by 9 bases, with 7 bases of the junction left unmatched. The data were produced by immunoSEQ multiplex PCR, yet TCRdb's version contains in-frame clones alone and is incomplete. Counted here are under 200,000 clones, nearly 90% occurring once; the ten biggest clones make up 20% to 25%. The sequencing input was peripheral blood. This TCR came from a man aged 60-69 years with active or convalescent COVID-19. The chain uses TRBV6-1 and TRBJ2-1, with 9 bases identical to TRBD1. As DNA, the CDR3 is TGTGCCAGCAGTGAAGGGACAGGGGCGAGGGGTGAGCAGTTCTTC. It is translated as CASSEGTGARGEQFF.